This TCR beta chain derives from a study of human T cells and chemical hapten exposure. Described time point: pre-sensitization, week 0. Treatment in this sample: therapeutic diphenylcyclopropenone sensitization with weekly scalp DPC. Germline assignment: CDR1 SGHAT and CDR2 FQNNGV. Trimming removed 5 bases from V and 3 bases from J; junction bases left unmatched: 5. The CDR3 consists of 14 residues. Individual cDNA molecules in this library carried unique molecular identifiers. TCRdb independently ran MiXCR on the RACE reads; one entry per CDR3 protein. The sample yields about 80,000 distinct CDR3 sequences, 11% to 15% seen once.

This chain uses TRBV11-2 with TRBJ2-7; 9 positions match TRBD1. This specimen consisted of whole blood, obtained in connection with sensitization to the hapten diphenylcyclopropenone (DPC). The receptor comes from a woman aged 45-65 years with alopecia areata. Some clones in this sample may be carry-over from other donors' samples. The CDR3 DNA reads as TGTGCCAGCAGCCCCGGGACAGGGCTCTACGAGCAGTACTTC. This sequence encodes CASSPGTGLYEQYF.